This T cell receptor beta chain was identified in a study of T cell repertoires in cytomegalovirus infection. The overall study: It can be stated that public TCR beta signatures indicated CMV infection as well as a matching HLA type.

TCRdb re-called the reads with MiXCR, one entry per CDR3 protein. The sample has some 920,000 distinct CDR3 sequences, roughly a third seen once. Trimming took off 1 base at V and 5 bases at J, with 12 bases between the two ends. Per germline, CDR1 SEHNR and CDR2 FQNEAQ (reference sequence). CDR3 length: 15 amino acids. In the case of this clonotype: The target antigen is unknown.

This clonotype was sampled from a human donor in good health (CMV status not recorded). Some clones in this sample may be carry-over from other donors' samples. Sequencing used cultured CD8+ T cells from PBMCs, obtained from culture after CMV antigen stimulation. The chain is built from TRBV7-9 and TRBJ1-5; tentative D call: TRBD1 (5 bases). CDR3 DNA sequence: TGTGCCAGCAGCTTAGATGTGACGGGGGATCAGCCCCAGCATTTT. The encoded protein is CASSLDVTGDQPQHF.